This T cell receptor beta chain was sequenced during a study of OX40 agonist ivuxolimab in advanced cancers. Study-level findings and limits: Expanded peripheral T cell antigen specificity was not determined. At 0.1 to 3.0 mg/kg, CD4+ and CD8+ blood T cells expanded clonally by week 6.

Germline V lookup: CDR1 MNHNY, CDR2 SVGAGI (reference sequence). V lost 0 bases and J lost 7; bases outside the gene matches: 8. The CDR3 totals 15 residues. Concerning this clone itself: Antigen: not known.

Sampled blood was obtained at baseline, cycle 4 day 1, and cycle 7 day 1. Sequenced by immunoSEQ multiplex PCR; TCRdb stores in-frame clones only, minus some. The table records roughly 70,000 clones, 80% to 90% of them present only once. The chain has TRBV6-6 and TRBJ1-2; 7 nucleotides line up with TRBD1. The receptor's source is an adult with an advanced solid tumor such as melanoma, head and neck, liver or kidney cancer. The input for sequencing was CD4+ or CD8+ T cells sorted from blood, taken in a trial of the OX40 agonist ivuxolimab. The CDR3 bases are TGTGCCAGCAGTTACTCGGGAGATACAGGGGTTGGCTACACCTTC. This encodes CASSYSGDTGVGYTF.